Shown below are 9 T cell receptor beta chains from a single sample sequenced in a study of T-cell reconstitution after alpha-beta-depleted transplantation in children. Library preparation (for TCRbeta) was performed with unique molecular identifiers. TCRdb reprocessed the PCR reads with MiXCR, giving one entry per CDR3 protein. The table has almost 500,000 distinct CDR3 sequences, around 13% seen once. The sequencing used PBMCs from the stem cell graft donor, collected from the stem cell graft. The origin of the receptors is a human donor who donated a stem cell graft to a child with combined immunodeficiency.

This chain uses TRBV7-9 with TRBJ1-1; 7 positions agree with TRBD1. This CDR3 has 14 amino acids. With 5 bases clipped from V and 3 bases from J, the junction kept 6 bases outside the gene matches. Germline V gene sequence: CDR1 SEHNR, CDR2 FQNEAQ (reference sequence). The CDR3 protein is CASSIYRGDTEAFF. CDR3 DNA sequence: TGTGCCAGCAGCATCTACAGGGGTGACACTGAAGCTTTCTTT.

V gene TRBV10-2 combines with J gene TRBJ2-7, with 10 bases matching TRBD2. This CDR3 contains 16 residues. Looked up from germline, CDR1 is WSHSY and CDR2 is SAAADI. The junction had 9 bases not matched to a gene; V was cut back by 0 bases and J by 7 bases. CDR3: CASSESIAGGNDEQYF. DNA of the CDR3: TGCGCCAGCAGTGAGTCGATAGCGGGGGGAAATGATGAGCAGTACTTC.

This clonotype was recorded a few times. The chain couples TRBV29-1 to TRBJ1-2; 7 bases are shared with TRBD1. The CDR3 extends over 13 amino acids. Per the germline V gene, CDR1 is SQVTM and CDR2 is ANQGSEA. Trimming removed 7 bases from V and 5 bases from J; junction bases left unmatched: 10. The CDR3 sequence: CSAETGTAYGYTF. The CDR3 nucleotides read TGCAGCGCCGAGACCGGGACAGCTTATGGCTACACCTTC.

This clonotype has ten or more counts. J is TRBJ2-5 and V is TRBV6-1; TRBD1 or TRBD2 may be the D gene (6 bases each). The CDR3 is 14 residues long. V lost 5 bases to trimming and J lost 0 bases, with 10 bases between them. CDR1 is MNHNS and CDR2 is SASEGT in the germline V gene. The CDR3 protein is CASSRGGNQETQYF. CDR3 bases: TGTGCCAGCAGTCGAGGGGGGAACCAAGAGACCCAGTACTTC.

This clonotype was counted between two and nine times. The CDR3 nucleotides are TGTGCCAGCAGCTTAGTAGTGGAAACTGAAGCTTTCTTT. Its protein product is CASSLVVETEAFF. The genes are TRBV11-3 and TRBJ1-1; D is undetermined. V was cut by 1 base and J by 5 bases, with 8 bases left in between. Germline values: CDR1 SGHNT, CDR2 YENEEA. This CDR3 region has 13 residues.

This chain's CDR3 is CASKRGENYEQYF. The DNA of the CDR3 is TGTGCCAGCAAACGGGGCGAAAACTACGAGCAGTACTTC. The V gene is TRBV7-8, the J gene TRBJ2-7; tentatively, D is TRBD1 or TRBD2 (5 bases each). Germline values: CDR1 SGHVS, CDR2 FQNEAQ. Trimming cost V 7 bases and J 3 bases, with 13 bases left between them. The CDR3 is 13 amino acids.

The chain combines TRBV2 with TRBJ2-7; tentative D call: TRBD1 (5 bases). Trimming removed 2 bases at V and 2 bases at J, with 10 bases between. The CDR3 contains 14 residues. Germline CDR1 and CDR2: SNHLY and FYNNEI. CDR3 in DNA: TGTGCCAGCAGTGAATCCCCAGGGACCTACGAGCAGTACTTC. This encodes CASSESPGTYEQYF.

The chain combines TRBV7-9 with TRBJ2-1; TRBD2 matches 7 bases. From germline, CDR1 is SEHNR and CDR2 FQNEAQ (reference sequence). V was clipped by 0 bases and J by 4 bases; unmatched bases: 3. This CDR3 is built from 15 residues. The CDR3 DNA reads TGTGCCAGCAGCTTAGCACTAGCGCTTTACAATGAGCAGTTCTTC. This encodes CASSLALALYNEQFF.

The sample holds a few counts of this clonotype. The V call is TRBV15, the J call TRBJ1-2, with D perhaps TRBD1 (5 bases). V was cut by 0 bases and J by 7 bases, with 9 bases left in between. The CDR3 spans 13 residues. Germline-derived CDR1 and CDR2 are LNHNV and YYDKDF (reference sequence). The CDR3 coding sequence is TGTGCCACCAGCAGAGATGGGACTCTTGGCTACACCTTC. Protein sequence: CATSRDGTLGYTF.